The 30 T cell receptor beta chains below were found in one sample sequenced in a study of vaccination effects on CD4 cells after COVID-19. The antigens of these receptors remain unknown. Before sequencing, viral peptide pools were used by the ViraFEST assay to expand antigen-specific CD4+ T cells. Culturing for 10 days preceded CD4+ T cell isolation. It was two doses of either the BNT162b2 or mRNA-1273 vaccine that participants received. The assay was immunoSEQ multiplex PCR, and TCRdb's table has in-frame clones only and misses some. The data contain 70,000 to 95,000 clones, under 80% of them singletons. The specimen comprised CD4+ T cells from PBMCs cultured with HCoV-OC43 spike peptides, sampled after COVID-19 vaccination. Subset meaning: HCoV-OC43 spike overlapping peptide pool stimulation. These receptor sequences come from a human donor who received a COVID-19 vaccine.

This rearrangement joins TRBV5-1 to TRBJ1-1; 8 bases align to TRBD1. CDR3 length equals 16 residues. In germline, CDR1 is SGHRS, CDR2 YFSETQ. Unmatched junction bases numbered 15, after V lost 3 bases and J lost 8 bases. This CDR3 reads CASSYGQGMREREAFF. CDR3 bases: TGCGCCAGCAGCTACGGACAGGGAATGAGAGAGAGAGAAGCTTTCTTT.

This chain links TRBV2 with TRBJ1-1; possibly TRBD1 for D (5 bases). Trimming took 8 bases from V and 0 from J, leaving 13 bases between them. This CDR3 spans 14 amino acids. Per the germline V gene, CDR1 is SNHLY and CDR2 is FYNNEI. CDR3 in amino acids: CASSDSDMNTEAFF. The DNA for the CDR3 is TGTGCCAGCTCTGACAGCGACATGAACACTGAAGCTTTCTTT.

This clone occurred a few times. The CDR3 sequence: CASSPQGVDNSPLHF. CDR3 coding DNA: TGTGCCAGCTCACCACAGGGAGTCGATAATTCACCCCTCCACTTT. V is TRBV18 and J is TRBJ1-6; D not resolved. Trimming took off 1 base at V and 5 bases at J, with 9 bases between the two ends. Germline loops: CDR1 KGHSH, CDR2 LQKENI. This CDR3 contains 15 residues.

The chain uses TRBV19 and TRBJ1-3; D is undetermined. Germline CDR1 is LNHDA and CDR2 is SQIVND (reference sequence). The CDR3 length is 12 residues. V lost 6 bases, J lost 2 bases, and 5 bases lay in between. The CDR3 loop is CASSPAGNTIYF. CDR3 DNA: TGTGCCAGTAGCCCTGCTGGAAACACCATATATTTT.

This clone was detected only a few times. V gene TRBV7-2 combines with J gene TRBJ2-5; possibly TRBD2 for D (7 bases). The ends were cut back, 7 bases at V and 5 bases at J, with 14 bases in the middle. Germline values: CDR1 SGHTA, CDR2 FQGNSA. CDR3 length: 13 amino acids. CDR3 protein: CASNLGGQETQYF. The CDR3 DNA reads as TGTGCCAGCAATTTGGGGGGGCAGGAGACCCAGTACTTC.

The chain links TRBV24-1 to TRBJ2-3, with D tentatively TRBD2 (5 bases). From germline, CDR1 is KGHDR and CDR2 SFDVKD. V lost 3 bases to trimming and J lost 6 bases, with 9 bases between them. The CDR3 has 13 amino acids. As DNA, the CDR3 is TGTGCCACCAGTGATGGACTCCCCGATACGCAGTATTTT. Encoded protein: CATSDGLPDTQYF.

The chain is built from TRBV21-1 and TRBJ2-2; TRBD1, the D gene given by the table, was not confirmed from the DNA. TRBV21-1 is classified as a pseudogene. The CDR3 is 18 amino acids. As DNA, the CDR3 is TGTGCCAGCACCAGGGGAACCGATATGAGATCCTTTACCGGGGAGCTGTTTTTT. Protein: CASTRGTDMRSFTGELFF.

This chain connects TRBV6-5 to TRBJ1-4; possibly TRBD1 for D (5 bases). Germline V gene data show CDR1 as MNHEY and CDR2 as SVGAGI. Deletions cut 6 bases from V and 5 bases from J, with 16 bases between. The CDR3 has 15 amino acids. CDR3 region: CASRVGQGKNEKLFF. The CDR3 DNA is TGTGCCAGCAGAGTTGGCCAGGGCAAGAATGAAAAACTGTTTTTT.

The rearrangement uses TRBV9 and TRBJ1-2, with 9 bases identical to TRBD1. This CDR3 has 12 residues. CDR1 is SGDLS and CDR2 is YYNGEE in the germline V gene. J gave up 7 bases and V 3 bases, and 1 base lay outside the gene matches. The CDR3 reads CASSGDRAGYTF. Written as DNA, the CDR3 is TGTGCCAGCAGCGGGGACAGGGCTGGCTACACCTTC.

The genes are TRBV6-1 and TRBJ2-5, with TRBD2 as a possible D gene (6 bases). The germline CDR1 and CDR2 sequences are MNHNS and SASEGT. Trimming took off 3 bases at V and 5 bases at J, with 10 bases between the two ends. This CDR3 is built from 13 residues. For the CDR3, the DNA is TGTGCCAGCAGTGACCTAGCGACGGAGACCCAGTACTTC. It yields the protein CASSDLATETQYF.

This chain joins TRBV19 and TRBJ2-4, with D hard to call. The V end was cut by 2 bases, the J end by 2 bases, with 16 bases between. The V gene's germline CDR1 is LNHDA and CDR2 SQIVND (reference sequence). The CDR3 contains 17 residues. CDR3 sequence reads: CASSIIGFSLTKNIQYF. DNA of the CDR3: TGTGCCAGTAGTATAATTGGCTTCTCTCTAACCAAAAACATTCAGTACTTC.

In DNA, the CDR3 is TGTGCCAGCAGCTCAGGACGGTACAAAAACATTCAGTACTTC. This codes for CASSSGRYKNIQYF. The chain joins TRBV11-2 to TRBJ2-4; D ambiguous. V was pared by 4 bases and J by 3 bases, with 10 bases between. This CDR3 has 14 residues. CDR1 SGHAT and CDR2 FQNNGV come from the germline V gene.

The chain carries TRBV19 and TRBJ2-6; D may be TRBD2 (6 bases). Germline lookup yields CDR1 LNHDA and CDR2 SQIVND (reference sequence). The V and J ends lost 9 bases and 1 base respectively, with 16 bases between them. The length of the CDR3 is 16 residues. Here the CDR3 reads CASRTTLGSGANVLTF. For the CDR3, the DNA is TGTGCCAGCCGGACTACCTTAGGGTCTGGGGCCAACGTCCTGACTTTC.

The genes are TRBV28 and TRBJ2-1, with 11 bases fitting TRBD1. CDR1 and CDR2 from the germline V gene are MDHEN and SYDVKM. Unmatched junction bases numbered 13, after V lost 6 bases and J lost 6 bases. CDR3 size: 17 residues. The CDR3, as DNA: TGTGCCAGCAGAATGAGGAGGGGACAGGGGGGTATCAATGAGCAGTTCTTC. Protein: CASRMRRGQGGINEQFF.

The CDR3 nucleotides are TGTGCCAGCACGAGGGGGACTTCCGCGCAGTATTTT. Protein product: CASTRGTSAQYF. The V and J genes are TRBV12-3 or TRBV12-4 and TRBJ2-3; D possibly matches TRBD1 or TRBD2 (6 bases each). The CDR3 has 12 residues. V was pared by 7 bases and J by 10 bases, with 15 bases between.

Only one count was recorded for this clone. V usage is TRBV5-1 and J usage is TRBJ2-3; D could derive from TRBD1 or TRBD2 (5 bases each). The germline CDR1 and CDR2 sequences are SGHRS and YFSETQ. The CDR3 is made up of 14 amino acids. V was shortened by 4 bases and J by 2 bases, with 11 bases between the two germline ends. The CDR3 region has the DNA TGCGCCAGCAGCATAGGGACCCCCACAGATACGCAGTATTTT. This translates into CASSIGTPTDTQYF.

The J gene is TRBJ1-2, the V gene TRBV5-3, with 12 bases fitting TRBD1. TRBV5-3 is sorted into the ORF group, with uncertain function. The V and J ends lost 3 bases and 6 bases, in that order; junction bases with no gene match: 3. The CDR3 consists of 14 residues. The CDR3 DNA sequence: TGTGCCAGAAGCTGGGGACAGGGGGCAGATGGCTACACCTTC. The encoded protein is CARSWGQGADGYTF.

This chain connects TRBV2 to TRBJ1-1; no reliable D call. Germline V gene lookup returns CDR1 SNHLY and CDR2 FYNNEI. The CDR3 extends over 14 amino acids. Trimming cost V 3 bases and J 0 bases, with 8 bases left between them. DNA for the CDR3: TGTGCCAGCAGTGAGTGGCAGATGAACACTGAAGCTTTCTTT. Its protein is CASSEWQMNTEAFF. Using reference TRBV2 and TRBJ1-1 for the parts outside the CDR3, the full variable domain is EPEVTQTPSHQVTQMGQEVILRCVPISNHLYFYWYRQILGQKVEFLVSFYNNEISEKSEIFDDQFSVERPDGSNFTLKIRSTKLEDSAMYFCASSEWQMNTEAFFGQGTRLTVV.

The V gene is TRBV7-2, the J gene TRBJ2-3, with TRBD2 matching 7 bases. The CDR3 spans 15 residues. Per germline, CDR1 SGHTA and CDR2 FQGNSA. Trimming cost V 1 base and J 5 bases; bases outside gene matches: 6. Written as DNA, the CDR3 is TGTGCCAGCAGCTTAGGTTCGGGGGGACTAGATACGCAGTATTTT. Translation: CASSLGSGGLDTQYF.

The CDR3 spells CASSAPLLWASGANEQFF. The CDR3 DNA follows: TGTGCCAGCAGCGCCCCCCTCCTCTGGGCTAGCGGTGCCAATGAGCAGTTCTTC. The chain has TRBV9 and TRBJ2-1, with 7 positions matching TRBD2. V trimming: 3 bases; J trimming: 6 bases; junction bases outside the gene matches: 18. CDR1 is SGDLS, CDR2 YYNGEE, per germline. This CDR3 is 18 amino acids long.

The chain combines TRBV7-3 with TRBJ2-1, with D perhaps given as TRBD1 or TRBD2 (6 bases each). Germline lookup yields CDR1 SGHTA and CDR2 FQGTGA. V shed 2 bases and J shed 7 bases, with 15 bases lying between them. This CDR3 spans 15 amino acids. In nucleotides, the CDR3 is TGTGCCAGCAGCTTATCGGGGGCTACGGGGAATGAGCAGTTCTTC. Its translation is CASSLSGATGNEQFF.

V and J are TRBV27 and TRBJ1-6, with a weak D call TRBD1 (5 bases). Germline V gives CDR1 MNHEY, CDR2 SMNVEV (reference sequence). Trimming took 3 bases from V and 10 from J, leaving 16 bases between them. This CDR3 spans 15 amino acids. The CDR3 region is CASSFSTAGRSPLHF. Here the CDR3 DNA reads TGTGCCAGCAGTTTCTCGACAGCCGGCCGATCACCCCTCCACTTT.

The V call is TRBV7-3, the J call TRBJ2-5; D is unclear. This CDR3 has 12 amino acids. Trimming left V 5 bases short and J 4 bases short, with 8 bases between. The germline gives CDR1 SGHTA, CDR2 FQGTGA. CDR3 sequence: CASSRFGETQYF. CDR3 sequence (DNA): TGTGCCAGCAGCCGCTTCGGAGAGACCCAGTACTTC.

This clone was counted a few times. The gene calls are TRBV6-5 and TRBJ2-5; D unclear. V lost 6 bases, J lost 1 base, and 15 bases lay in between. Germline V gives CDR1 MNHEY, CDR2 SVGAGI. This CDR3 spans 15 amino acids. The CDR3: CASSLVPGAQETQYF. Written as DNA, the CDR3 is TGTGCCAGCAGCCTTGTACCGGGTGCCCAAGAGACCCAGTACTTC.

The V gene is TRBV7-8, the J gene TRBJ2-5; tentative D call: TRBD2 (5 bases). This CDR3 is 15 amino acids long. Germline V gives CDR1 SGHVS, CDR2 FQNEAQ. Trimming removed 0 bases at V and 6 bases at J, with 14 bases between. The CDR3 loop reads CASSLAVGQRQTQYF. CDR3 coding DNA: TGTGCCAGCAGCTTAGCGGTTGGTCAGCGGCAGACCCAGTACTTC.

This sequence joins TRBV7-2 and TRBJ2-2; D might be TRBD2 (5 bases). Germline V CDR1 and CDR2: SGHTA, FQGNSA. The CDR3 totals 17 residues. Trimming pared 2 bases from V and 7 bases from J, leaving 20 bases between. CDR3 sequence: CASSLYETRNAGGELFF. Written as DNA, the CDR3 is TGTGCCAGCAGCTTATATGAGACACGTAATGCGGGCGGGGAGCTGTTTTTT.

The rearrangement uses TRBV19 and TRBJ1-6; D unclear. This CDR3 has 15 amino acids. V lost 3 bases and J 5 bases, leaving 11 bases between the germline ends. CDR1 and CDR2 (germline): LNHDA, SQIVND (reference sequence). CDR3 bases: TGTGCCAGTAGTATGTTGGCCACTGATAATTCACCCCTCCACTTT. Its translation is CASSMLATDNSPLHF.

The rearrangement uses TRBV6-4 and TRBJ1-4, with TRBD1 matching 8 bases. This CDR3 spans 15 amino acids. Germline trimming cut 6 bases from V and 3 bases from J; bases unmatched to any gene: 6. Germline loops: CDR1 MRHNA, CDR2 SNTAGT. DNA for the CDR3: TGTGCCAGCAGCCCTCGGACAGGGCCTAATGAAAAACTGTTTTTT. It codes for CASSPRTGPNEKLFF.

This chain joins TRBV7-2 and TRBJ1-2; 9 nucleotides line up with TRBD1. The CDR3 spans 15 residues. Losses at the gene ends were 7 bases for V and 6 bases for J; bases not matched to a gene: 12. In germline, CDR1 is SGHTA, CDR2 FQGNSA. CDR3 coding DNA: TGTGCCAGCAACTTTTGGGGACAGGGCCTCAATGGCTACACCTTC. It specifies CASNFWGQGLNGYTF.

The rearrangement uses TRBV9 and TRBJ2-5, with D perhaps matching TRBD2 (5 bases). CDR1 SGDLS and CDR2 YYNGEE come from the germline V gene. The CDR3 is made up of 13 amino acids. V lost 3 bases to trimming and J lost 1 base, with 7 bases between them. CDR3 DNA sequence: TGTGCCAGCAGCGGACTATCCCAAGAGACCCAGTACTTC. Translation: CASSGLSQETQYF. Filled out from reference TRBV9 and TRBJ2-5, the complete variable domain reads DSGVTQTPKHLITATGQRVTLRCSPRSGDLSVYWYQQSLDQGLQFLIQYYNGEERAKGNILERFSAQQFPDLHSELNLSSLELGDSALYFCASSGLSQETQYFGPGTRLLVL.